This T cell receptor (beta chain) was sequenced during a study of blood T cell repertoires in COVID-19. Study in general: The study drew acute and convalescent COVID-19 samples from the United States, Italy and Spain. PBMCs, B-cell-depleted T cells, or T cells were the source of the cDNA or gDNA that made up the material.

Trimming took off 4 bases at V and 1 base at J, with 19 bases between the two ends. CDR1 and CDR2 (germline): LNHDA, SQIVND (reference sequence). The CDR3 covers 17 residues. Authors' data handling: Reference gene primer amplification yielded estimated nucleated cell counts. The data were produced by immunoSEQ multiplex PCR, yet TCRdb's version contains in-frame clones alone and is incomplete. D and trimming were read from the DNA, whereas the V and J calls and clone size are those reported in that table. Of 80,000 or so clones listed, 75% to 85% are singletons. The rearrangement uses TRBV19 and TRBJ1-1; D possibly corresponds to TRBD1 (5 bases). Specimen: peripheral blood. The sequence derives from a woman aged 70-85 years with acute or convalescent COVID-19. CDR3: CASSTTLTGGGNTEAFF. CDR3 sequence (DNA): TGTGCCAGTAGTACCACCCTAACCGGGGGGGGGAACACTGAAGCTTTCTTT.